Listed here are 19 T cell receptor beta chains from one sample, sequenced in a study of Graves' ophthalmopathy and Graves' hyperthyroidism. Researchers took RNA transcripts and amplified TCR beta CDR3 regions from them. The workflow started with a first-round RT-PCR run with HTBI primers and then moved on to a second-round multiplex PCR. TCRdb itself ran the multiplex PCR reads through MiXCR, one entry per CDR3 protein. The sample gives 150,000 or so distinct CDR3 sequences, around 39% of which show up once; around 8.9% is in the top ten. The sequencing sample was made of peripheral blood. These receptors were obtained from a man aged 30 to 45 with Graves' ophthalmopathy.

V gene TRBV28 combines with J gene TRBJ1-5; no clear D gene. Germline-derived CDR1 and CDR2 are MDHEN and SYDVKM. This CDR3 has 15 amino acids. Deletions cut 5 bases from V and 6 bases from J, with 17 bases between. The CDR3 is CASSTPGRGAQPQHF. DNA of the CDR3: TGTGCCAGCAGTACGCCGGGCCGGGGAGCTCAGCCCCAGCATTTT.

The chain carries TRBV20-1 and TRBJ2-7; D remains unclear. The CDR3 has 10 amino acids. Germline lookup yields CDR1 DFQATT and CDR2 SNEGSKA (reference sequence). The V end was cut by 3 bases, the J end by 3 bases, with 3 bases between. CDR3 DNA: TGCAGTGCTAGCGACTACGAGCAGTACTTC. Amino acids: CSASDYEQYF.

The chain uses TRBV27 and TRBJ2-7, with 8 bases aligning to TRBD2. J gave up 5 bases and V 3 bases, and 3 bases lay outside the gene matches. Germline V gene sequence: CDR1 MNHEY, CDR2 SMNVEV (reference sequence). The CDR3 spans 13 residues. The CDR3 spells CASSFLAGNEQYF. The CDR3 nucleotides read TGTGCCAGCAGTTTCCTAGCGGGTAACGAGCAGTACTTC.

This clonotype was counted many times. This chain uses TRBV6-1 with TRBJ2-7, with 10 positions matching TRBD1. Germline V gene sequence: CDR1 MNHNS, CDR2 SASEGT. Trimming took 5 bases from V and 2 from J; bases not matched to a gene: 6. This CDR3 spans 15 amino acids. CDR3 amino acids: CASSPGTGEAYEQYF. The CDR3 DNA reads TGTGCCAGCAGTCCCGGGACAGGGGAAGCCTACGAGCAGTACTTC.

This clonotype was found a few times. V is TRBV7-2 and J is TRBJ2-5; D is ambiguous. The CDR3 length is 13 residues. Germline V CDR1 and CDR2: SGHTA, FQGNSA. V lost 2 bases and J 2 bases, leaving 6 bases between the germline ends. The DNA of the CDR3 is TGTGCCAGCAGCTTATTCGGTCAAGAGACCCAGTACTTC. Protein: CASSLFGQETQYF.

The chain joins TRBV24-1 to TRBJ2-7; no clear D. The CDR3 length is 11 residues. From germline, CDR1 is KGHDR and CDR2 SFDVKD. V dropped 0 bases and J dropped 8 bases, with 4 bases sitting between them. This CDR3 is CATSDLTKQYF. CDR3 DNA sequence: TGTGCCACCAGTGATTTGACCAAGCAGTACTTC.

In its sample, this clonotype was seen many times. One end of the junction fails to match germline, which may point to a read error. The genes are TRBV19 and TRBJ2-1; no reliable D call. The germline V gene has CDR1 LNHDA and CDR2 SQIVND (reference sequence). This CDR3 spans 13 amino acids. The CDR3 DNA is TGTGCCAGTAGTCTAGATTCTTACAATGAGCAGTTCTTC. This sequence encodes CASSLDSYNEQFF.

This clonotype was seen at least ten times. This sequence joins TRBV2 and TRBJ1-5; D possibly corresponds to TRBD1 (6 bases). Germline V lookup: CDR1 SNHLY, CDR2 FYNNEI. This CDR3 contains 12 residues. The ends were cut back, 1 base at V and 16 bases at J, with 14 bases in the middle. Here the CDR3 reads CASSEGSGDKHF. The CDR3, as DNA: TGTGCCAGCAGTGAAGGGTCAGGGGACAAACATTTT.

Only one count was recorded for this clonotype. V and J are TRBV11-2 and TRBJ2-5; no clear D gene. Germline loops: CDR1 SGHAT, CDR2 FQNNGV. The CDR3 is made up of 14 amino acids. The germline V and J ends were trimmed by 2 bases and 2 bases, with 9 bases remaining between them. CDR3 residues: CASSLSVGQETQYF. In DNA, the CDR3 is TGTGCCAGCAGCTTATCAGTGGGTCAAGAGACCCAGTACTTC.

This clonotype was picked up many times. This chain connects TRBV2 to TRBJ1-1; TRBD1 is a possible D gene (5 bases). Germline V CDR1 and CDR2: SNHLY, FYNNEI. The CDR3 runs 14 residues. The germline V and J ends were trimmed by 8 bases and 3 bases, with 16 bases remaining between them. CDR3 nucleotides: TGTGCCAGCTGCATGCGAGGGGCTGACACTGAAGCTTTCTTT. It is translated as CASCMRGADTEAFF.

At least ten counts were recorded for this clonotype. Here the CDR3 DNA reads TGCAGTGCCCAACGAGGGACAAACACCGGGGAGCTGTTTTTT. Translated, it gives CSAQRGTNTGELFF. The chain uses TRBV20-1 and TRBJ2-2, with D perhaps TRBD1 (6 bases). The V end was cut by 6 bases, the J end by 2 bases, with 13 bases between. Germline-derived CDR1 and CDR2 are DFQATT and SNEGSKA (reference sequence). The CDR3 runs 14 residues.

This clonotype was counted a few times. The chain couples TRBV6-2 or TRBV6-3 to TRBJ2-5; 8 nucleotides align to TRBD2. The V and J ends lost 2 bases and 1 base, in that order; junction bases with no gene match: 3. The CDR3 has 15 amino acids. Germline assignment: CDR1 MNHEY and CDR2 SVGEGT. CDR3 bases: TGTGCCAGCAGTTACGGCGGGAGGACCCAAGAGACCCAGTACTTC. Translated: CASSYGGRTQETQYF.

This clonotype was seen ten or more times. V gene TRBV7-8 combines with J gene TRBJ2-7, with 8 nucleotides matching TRBD2. From germline, CDR1 is SGHVS and CDR2 FQNEAQ. The CDR3 has 15 amino acids. Trimming at V came to 5 bases and at J to 1 base, leaving 7 bases not matched to a gene. This CDR3 reads CASSERLAMSYEQYF. For the CDR3, the DNA is TGTGCCAGCAGCGAGCGACTAGCGATGTCCTACGAGCAGTACTTC.

This clonotype occurred many times. The chain carries TRBV28 and TRBJ1-5; 11 nucleotides line up with TRBD1. This CDR3 spans 15 amino acids. The J segment lost 6 bases and the V segment lost 5 bases, leaving 6 bases of the junction unmatched. Germline CDR1 reads MDHEN; CDR2 reads SYDVKM. The CDR3 is CASSLGQGARQPQHF. CDR3 nucleotides: TGTGCCAGCAGTCTAGGACAGGGGGCTCGTCAGCCCCAGCATTTT.

This clonotype was seen many times. The CDR3 DNA reads as TGTGCCAGCAGCCCGCCATACGGACAGGGGGCTGGGGAGCAGTACTTC. This sequence encodes CASSPPYGQGAGEQYF. V is TRBV11-2 and J is TRBJ2-7, with TRBD1 identical over 11 bases. This CDR3 spans 16 amino acids. Per the germline V gene, CDR1 is SGHAT and CDR2 is FQNNGV. V was pared by 5 bases and J by 7 bases, with 13 bases of the junction left unmatched. Complete variable domain (other parts from reference TRBV11-2 and TRBJ2-7): EAGVAQSPRYKIIEKRQSVAFWCNPISGHATLYWYQQILGQGPKLLIQFQNNGVVDDSQLPKDRFSAERLKGVDSTLKIQPAKLEDSAVYLCASSPPYGQGAGEQYFGPGTRLTVT.

The chain employs TRBV12-3 or TRBV12-4 and TRBJ2-5; possible D gene TRBD2, 5 bases. V dropped 4 bases and J dropped 6 bases, with 6 bases sitting between them. The CDR3 length is 11 residues. The CDR3 DNA follows: TGTGCCAGCAGTTGGAGGCAGACCCAGTACTTC. Translating gives CASSWRQTQYF.

This clonotype was picked up many times. The gene calls are TRBV7-2 and TRBJ2-5; possible D gene TRBD2, 6 bases. This CDR3 comprises 17 residues. Germline V gives CDR1 SGHTA, CDR2 FQGNSA. V lost 4 bases, J lost 5 bases, and 23 bases lay in between. The CDR3 nucleotides read TGTGCCAGCAGCTCCGGGGTACTAGCTGGGGTTCGTGAGACCCAGTACTTC. The encoded protein is CASSSGVLAGVRETQYF.

The chain recombines TRBV12-3 or TRBV12-4 with TRBJ2-5, with 9 bases lining up with TRBD2. V shed 2 bases and J 5 bases; nucleotides not matched to a gene: 9. The CDR3 contains 16 residues. The CDR3 region is CASSLLAGGPGETQYF. CDR3 sequence (DNA): TGTGCCAGCAGTTTACTTGCGGGAGGGCCCGGGGAGACCCAGTACTTC.

This clonotype was seen once. The CDR3: CATSRGSIGHYEQYF. CDR3 DNA sequence: TGTGCCACCAGTCGCGGGAGTATTGGTCACTACGAGCAGTACTTC. This sequence joins TRBV19 and TRBJ2-7; TRBD2 matches 7 bases. Germline V gene lookup returns CDR1 LNHDA and CDR2 SQIVND (reference sequence). This CDR3 spans 15 amino acids. J was trimmed by 3 bases and V by 10 bases; bases with no gene match: 15.